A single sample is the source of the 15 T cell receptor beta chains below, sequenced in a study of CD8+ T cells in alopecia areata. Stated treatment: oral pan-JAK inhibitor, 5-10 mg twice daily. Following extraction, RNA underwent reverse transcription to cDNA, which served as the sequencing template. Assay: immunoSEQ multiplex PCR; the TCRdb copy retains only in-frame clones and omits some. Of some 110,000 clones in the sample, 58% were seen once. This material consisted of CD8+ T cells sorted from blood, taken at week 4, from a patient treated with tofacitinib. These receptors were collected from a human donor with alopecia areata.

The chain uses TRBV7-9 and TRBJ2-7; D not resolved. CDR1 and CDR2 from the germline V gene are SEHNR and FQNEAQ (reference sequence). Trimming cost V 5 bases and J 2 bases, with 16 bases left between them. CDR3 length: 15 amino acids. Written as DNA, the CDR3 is TGTGCCAGCAGCCCGACCGGCGAAGGTCCCTACGAGCAGTACTTC. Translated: CASSPTGEGPYEQYF.

The CDR3 loop reads CASRDSLQETQYF. CDR3 DNA sequence: TGTGCCAGCCGGGACAGTCTTCAAGAGACCCAGTACTTC. V is TRBV27 and J is TRBJ2-5; 7 bases are a match to TRBD1. V shed 8 bases, J shed 2 bases, and the junction held 5 bases outside the gene matches. This CDR3 comprises 13 residues. Germline V gene lookup returns CDR1 MNHEY and CDR2 SMNVEV (reference sequence).

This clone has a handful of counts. This CDR3 is CASSLGIWGMATNEKLFF. CDR3 in DNA: TGTGCCAGCAGCTTGGGGATCTGGGGGATGGCGACTAATGAAAAACTGTTTTTT. The V gene is TRBV5-6, the J gene TRBJ1-4; D is perhaps TRBD1 (5 bases). The CDR3 runs to 18 residues. Germline loops: CDR1 SGHDT, CDR2 YYEEEE. V was cut by 0 bases and J by 2 bases, with 17 bases left in between.

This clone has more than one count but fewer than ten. CDR3 residues: CASSFYSGQGTDEQYF. CDR3 nucleotide sequence: TGTGCCAGCAGTTTCTATTCGGGACAGGGTACCGACGAGCAGTACTTC. The chain links TRBV28 to TRBJ2-7; 9 positions agree with TRBD1. This CDR3 region has 16 residues. The germline V gene has CDR1 MDHEN and CDR2 SYDVKM. The junction had 11 bases not matched to a gene; V was cut back by 3 bases and J by 5 bases.

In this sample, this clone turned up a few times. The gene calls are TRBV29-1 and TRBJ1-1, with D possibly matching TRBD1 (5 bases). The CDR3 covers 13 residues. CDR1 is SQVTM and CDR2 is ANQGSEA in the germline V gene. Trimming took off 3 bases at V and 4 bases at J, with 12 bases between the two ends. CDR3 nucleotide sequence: TGCAGCGTTGACGATGACAGAGCCACTGAAGCTTTCTTT. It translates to CSVDDDRATEAFF.

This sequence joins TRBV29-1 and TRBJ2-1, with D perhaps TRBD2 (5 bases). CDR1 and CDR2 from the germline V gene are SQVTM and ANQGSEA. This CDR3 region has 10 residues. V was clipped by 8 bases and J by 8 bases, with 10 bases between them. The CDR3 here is CSSGVHEQFF. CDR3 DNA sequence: TGCAGCTCCGGGGTTCATGAGCAGTTCTTC.

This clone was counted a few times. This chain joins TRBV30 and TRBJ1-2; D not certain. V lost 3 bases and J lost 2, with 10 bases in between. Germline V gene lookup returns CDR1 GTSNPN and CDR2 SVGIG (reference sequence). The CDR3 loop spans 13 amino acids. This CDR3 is CAWSLTANYGYTF. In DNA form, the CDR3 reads TGTGCCTGGAGCCTAACAGCAAACTATGGCTACACCTTC.

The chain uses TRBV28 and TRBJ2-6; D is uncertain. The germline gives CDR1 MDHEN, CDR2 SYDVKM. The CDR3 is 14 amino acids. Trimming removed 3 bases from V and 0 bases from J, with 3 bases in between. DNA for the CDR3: TGTGCCAGCAGTTTCTTCTCTGGGGCCAACGTCCTGACTTTC. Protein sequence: CASSFFSGANVLTF.

In DNA, the CDR3 is TGTGCCAGCAGTTACTCTAATTATCAGCCCCAGCATTTT. Protein: CASSYSNYQPQHF. The V call is TRBV6-5, the J call TRBJ1-5; no clear D. Germline CDR1 and CDR2: MNHEY and SVGAGI. The CDR3 has 13 amino acids. The V and J ends lost 0 bases and 5 bases respectively, with 5 bases between them.

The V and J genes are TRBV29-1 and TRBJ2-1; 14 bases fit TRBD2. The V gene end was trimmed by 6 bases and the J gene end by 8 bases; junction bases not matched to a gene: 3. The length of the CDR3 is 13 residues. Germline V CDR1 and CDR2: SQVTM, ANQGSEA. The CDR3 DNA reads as TGCAGCGTGGGACTAGCGGGGGCTCATGAGCAGTTCTTC. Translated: CSVGLAGAHEQFF.

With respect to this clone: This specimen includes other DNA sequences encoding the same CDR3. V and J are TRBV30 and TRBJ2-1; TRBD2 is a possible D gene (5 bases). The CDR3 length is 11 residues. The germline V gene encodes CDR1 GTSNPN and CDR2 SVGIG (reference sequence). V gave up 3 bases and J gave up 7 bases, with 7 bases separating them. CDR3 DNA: TGTGCCTGGAGCGAGGGAAATGAGCAGTTCTTC. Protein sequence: CAWSEGNEQFF. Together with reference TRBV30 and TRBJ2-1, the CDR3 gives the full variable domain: SQTIHQWPATLVQPVGSPLSLECTVEGTSNPNLYWYRQAAGRGLQLLFYSVGIGQISSEVPQNLSASRPQDRQFILSSKKLLLSDSGFYLCAWSEGNEQFFGPGTRLTVL.

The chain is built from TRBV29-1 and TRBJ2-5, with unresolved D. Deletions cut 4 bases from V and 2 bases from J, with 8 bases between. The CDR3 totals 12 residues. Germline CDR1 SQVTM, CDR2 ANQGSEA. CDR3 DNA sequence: TGCAGCGTTGGAACACAACAAGAGACCCAGTACTTC. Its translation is CSVGTQQETQYF. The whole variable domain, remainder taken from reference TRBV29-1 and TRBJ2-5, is SAVISQKPSRDICQRGTSLTIQCQVDSQVTMMFWYRQQPGQSLTLIATANQGSEATYESGFVIDKFPISRPNLTFSTLTVSNMSPEDSSIYLCSVGTQQETQYFGPGTRLLVL.

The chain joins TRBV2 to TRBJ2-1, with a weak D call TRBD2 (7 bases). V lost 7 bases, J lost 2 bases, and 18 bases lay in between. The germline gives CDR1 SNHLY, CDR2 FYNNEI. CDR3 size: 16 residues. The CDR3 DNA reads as TGTGCCAGCACCTTAGAGGGGGGGCCCACCTACAATGAGCAGTTCTTC. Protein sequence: CASTLEGGPTYNEQFF.

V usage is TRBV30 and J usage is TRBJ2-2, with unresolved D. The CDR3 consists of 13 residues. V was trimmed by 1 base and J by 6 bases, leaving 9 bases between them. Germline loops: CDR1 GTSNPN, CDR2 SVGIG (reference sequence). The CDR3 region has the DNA TGTGCCTGGAGTGGGACCGGCCCCGGGGAGCTGTTTTTT. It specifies CAWSGTGPGELFF.

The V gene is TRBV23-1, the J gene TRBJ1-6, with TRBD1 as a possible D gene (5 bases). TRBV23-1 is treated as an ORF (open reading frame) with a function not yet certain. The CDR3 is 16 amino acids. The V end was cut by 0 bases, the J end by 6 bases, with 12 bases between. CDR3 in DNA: TGCGCCAGCAGTCAATCTACGGGGGATGGTAATTCACCCCTCCACTTT. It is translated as CASSQSTGDGNSPLHF.